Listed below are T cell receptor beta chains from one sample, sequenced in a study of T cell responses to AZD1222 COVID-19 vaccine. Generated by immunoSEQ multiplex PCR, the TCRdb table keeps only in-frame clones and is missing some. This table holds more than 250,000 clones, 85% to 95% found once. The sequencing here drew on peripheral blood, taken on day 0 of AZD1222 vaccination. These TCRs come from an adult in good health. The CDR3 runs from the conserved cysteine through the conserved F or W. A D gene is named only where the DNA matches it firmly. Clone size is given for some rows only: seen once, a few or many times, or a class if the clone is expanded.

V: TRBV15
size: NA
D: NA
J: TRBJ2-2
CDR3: CATSRETGLLFF
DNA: TGTGCCACCAGCAGGGAGACGGGATTACTGTTTTTT

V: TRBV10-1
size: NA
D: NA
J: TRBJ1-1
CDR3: CASSEEVNTEAFF
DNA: TGCGCCAGCAGTGAAGAGGTGAACACTGAAGCTTTCTTT

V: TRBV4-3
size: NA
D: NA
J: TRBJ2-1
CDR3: CASSQKGPAGNNEQFF
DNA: TGCGCCAGCAGCCAAAAAGGGCCCGCGGGGAACAATGAGCAGTTCTTC

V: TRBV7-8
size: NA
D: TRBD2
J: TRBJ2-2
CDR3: CASSSSRGNYPGELFF
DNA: TGTGCCAGCAGCTCTTCGCGGGGGAATTACCCCGGGGAGCTGTTTTTT

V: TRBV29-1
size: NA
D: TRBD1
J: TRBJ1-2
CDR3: CSDMDRRYGYTF
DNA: TGCAGCGACATGGACAGGAGATATGGCTACACCTTC

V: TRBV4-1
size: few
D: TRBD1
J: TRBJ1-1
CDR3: CASSRVGQGSTEAFF
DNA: TGCGCCAGCAGCCGAGTCGGACAGGGGTCCACTGAAGCTTTCTTT

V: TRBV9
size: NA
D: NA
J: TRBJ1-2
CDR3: CASSVAGANYGYTF
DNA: TGTGCCAGCAGCGTAGCTGGCGCCAACTATGGCTACACCTTC

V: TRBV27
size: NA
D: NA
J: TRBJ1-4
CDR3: CASSSRVATNEKLFF
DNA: TGTGCCAGCAGTTCCCGGGTTGCAACTAATGAAAAACTGTTTTTT

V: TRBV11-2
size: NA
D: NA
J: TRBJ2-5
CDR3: CASSLKPLGETQYF
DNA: TGTGCCAGCAGCTTAAAGCCCCTCGGGGAGACCCAGTACTTC

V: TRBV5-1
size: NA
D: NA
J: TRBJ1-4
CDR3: CASSPAWEGTNEKLFF
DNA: TGCGCCAGCAGCCCGGCCTGGGAGGGAACTAATGAAAAACTGTTTTTT

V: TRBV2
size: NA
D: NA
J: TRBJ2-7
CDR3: CASGQGGYEQYF
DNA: TGTGCCAGCGGGCAGGGCGGTTACGAGCAGTACTTC

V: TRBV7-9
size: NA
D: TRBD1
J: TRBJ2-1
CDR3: CASSPLGFSDRAQFF
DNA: TGTGCCAGCAGCCCACTGGGATTCTCGGACAGGGCGCAGTTCTTC

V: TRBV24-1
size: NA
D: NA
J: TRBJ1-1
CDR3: CATSDLMGEAFF
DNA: TGTGCCACCAGTGATTTGATGGGGGAAGCTTTCTTT

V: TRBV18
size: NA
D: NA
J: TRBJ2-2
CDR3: CASSPAGELFF
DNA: TGTGCCAGCTCACCGGCCGGGGAGCTGTTTTTT

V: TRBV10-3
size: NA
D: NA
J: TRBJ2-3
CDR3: CAIRQTDTQYF
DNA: TGTGCCATCAGGCAGACAGATACGCAGTATTTT

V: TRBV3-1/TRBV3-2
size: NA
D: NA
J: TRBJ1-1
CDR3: CASSQPGLVVTEAFF
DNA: TGTGCCAGCAGCCAGCCTGGTTTAGTAGTCACTGAAGCTTTCTTT

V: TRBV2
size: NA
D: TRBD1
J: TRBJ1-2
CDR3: CASIPIRTGRYGYTF
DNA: TGTGCCAGCATTCCCATCCGGACAGGCCGATATGGCTACACCTTC

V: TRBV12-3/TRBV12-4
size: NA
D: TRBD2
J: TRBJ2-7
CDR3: CASSLGGSYEQYF
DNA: TGTGCCAGCAGTTTAGGCGGGAGCTACGAGCAGTACTTC

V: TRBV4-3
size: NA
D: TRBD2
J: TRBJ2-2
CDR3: CASSQERLAGSGELFF
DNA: TGCGCCAGCAGCCAAGAAAGACTAGCGGGTTCCGGGGAGCTGTTTTTT

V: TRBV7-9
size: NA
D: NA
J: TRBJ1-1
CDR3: CASSLGVWDNTEAFF
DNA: TGTGCCAGCAGCTTAGGGGTTTGGGATAACACTGAAGCTTTCTTT

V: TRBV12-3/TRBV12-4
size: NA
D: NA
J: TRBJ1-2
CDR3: CASSLVAYGYTF
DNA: TGTGCCAGCAGTTTAGTAGCCTATGGCTACACCTTC

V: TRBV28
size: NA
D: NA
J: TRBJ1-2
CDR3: CAAQGSYGYTF
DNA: TGTGCCGCGCAGGGGAGCTATGGCTACACCTTC

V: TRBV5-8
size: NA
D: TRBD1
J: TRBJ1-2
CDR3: CASSLAGTGGYTF
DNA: TGTGCCAGCAGCTTGGCAGGGACAGGGGGCTACACCTTC

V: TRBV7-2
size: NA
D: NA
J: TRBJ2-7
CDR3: CASAWSGANSYEQYF
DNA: TGTGCCAGCGCTTGGAGTGGGGCGAACTCCTACGAGCAGTACTTC

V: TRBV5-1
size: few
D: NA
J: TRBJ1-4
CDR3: CASSSDEKLFF
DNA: TGCGCCAGCAGCTCGGATGAAAAACTGTTTTTT

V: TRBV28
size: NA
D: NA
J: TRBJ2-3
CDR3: CASSPGTWDTQYF
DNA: TGTGCCAGCAGCCCGGGGACTTGGGATACGCAGTATTTT

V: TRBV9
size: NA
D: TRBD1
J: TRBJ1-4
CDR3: CASSASGGMGNEKLFF
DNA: TGTGCCAGCAGCGCCTCAGGGGGCATGGGTAATGAAAAACTGTTTTTT

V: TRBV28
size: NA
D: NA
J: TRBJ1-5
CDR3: CASSPRRQAHSNQPQHF
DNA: TGTGCCAGCAGTCCCCGTCGACAGGCCCATAGCAATCAGCCCCAGCATTTT

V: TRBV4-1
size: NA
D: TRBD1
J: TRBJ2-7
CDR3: CASSQVQGDEQYF
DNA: TGCGCCAGCAGCCAAGTTCAGGGGGACGAGCAGTACTTC

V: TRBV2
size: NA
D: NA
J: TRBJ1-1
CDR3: CASSDARGLAFF
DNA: TGTGCCAGCAGTGATGCGAGGGGATTAGCTTTCTTT

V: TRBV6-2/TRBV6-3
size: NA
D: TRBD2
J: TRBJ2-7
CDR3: CASSLALGRDYEQYF
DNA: TGTGCCAGCAGTTTGGCCCTCGGGAGGGACTACGAGCAGTACTTC

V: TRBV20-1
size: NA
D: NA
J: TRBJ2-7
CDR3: CSASTPTVHEQYF
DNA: TGCAGTGCTAGTACCCCGACAGTCCACGAGCAGTACTTC

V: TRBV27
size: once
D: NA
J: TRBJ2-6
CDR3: CASRRRGPGANVLTF
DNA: TGTGCCAGCAGAAGACGAGGGCCTGGGGCCAACGTCCTGACTTTC

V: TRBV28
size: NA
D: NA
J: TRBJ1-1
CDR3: CASSRRRNTEAFF
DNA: TGTGCCAGCAGCCGACGGAGGAACACTGAAGCTTTCTTT

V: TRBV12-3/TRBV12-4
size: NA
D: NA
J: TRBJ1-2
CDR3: CASSLGRSYGYTF
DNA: TGTGCCAGCAGCCTGGGACGAAGCTATGGCTACACCTTC

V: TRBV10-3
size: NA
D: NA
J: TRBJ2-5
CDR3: CAISDGTIAETQYF
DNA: TGTGCCATCAGTGACGGGACGATAGCGGAGACCCAGTACTTC

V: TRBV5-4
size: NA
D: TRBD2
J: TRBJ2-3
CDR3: CASSFVAGRGTQYF
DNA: TGTGCCAGCAGCTTTGTAGCGGGACGGGGCACGCAGTATTTT

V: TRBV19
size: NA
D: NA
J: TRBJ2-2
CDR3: CASKGAGREAGELFF
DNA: TGTGCCAGTAAGGGGGCAGGGAGGGAGGCCGGGGAGCTGTTTTTT

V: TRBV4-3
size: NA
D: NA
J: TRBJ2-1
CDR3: CASSQEYRLYNEQFF
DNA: TGCGCCAGCAGCCAAGAATACCGATTATACAATGAGCAGTTCTTC

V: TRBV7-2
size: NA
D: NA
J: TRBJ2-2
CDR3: CASSFRGSGTGELFF
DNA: TGTGCCAGCAGTTTCCGGGGGAGCGGCACCGGGGAGCTGTTTTTT

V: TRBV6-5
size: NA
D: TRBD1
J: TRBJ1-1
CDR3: CASKGARGNTEAFF
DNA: TGTGCCAGCAAGGGGGCGCGGGGGAACACTGAAGCTTTCTTT

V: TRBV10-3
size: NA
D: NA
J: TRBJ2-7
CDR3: CATCQGLTLSYEQYF
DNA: TGTGCCACCTGCCAAGGGCTCACCCTCTCCTACGAGCAGTACTTC

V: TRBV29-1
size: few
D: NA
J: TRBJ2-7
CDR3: CSVEDLNGSSYEQYF
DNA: TGCAGCGTTGAAGATCTTAACGGGAGCTCCTACGAGCAGTACTTC

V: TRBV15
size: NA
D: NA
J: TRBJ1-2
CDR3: CATSLGTYGYTF
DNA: TGTGCCACCAGCTTGGGGACCTATGGCTACACCTTC

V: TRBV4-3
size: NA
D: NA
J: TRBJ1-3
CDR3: CASSQGTAYSGNTIYF
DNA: TGCGCCAGCAGCCAAGGGACAGCTTACTCTGGAAACACCATATATTTT

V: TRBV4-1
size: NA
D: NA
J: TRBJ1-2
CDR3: CASSQVGLNGYTF
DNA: TGCGCCAGCAGCCAGGTGGGCCTTAATGGCTACACCTTC

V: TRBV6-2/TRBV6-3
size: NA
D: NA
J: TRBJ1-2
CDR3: CASSYQAVYGYTF
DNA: TGTGCCAGCAGTTACCAGGCAGTCTATGGCTACACCTTC

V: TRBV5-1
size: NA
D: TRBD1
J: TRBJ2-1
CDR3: CASSDAGQGPGQFF
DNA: TGCGCCAGCAGCGATGCTGGACAGGGACCTGGGCAGTTCTTC

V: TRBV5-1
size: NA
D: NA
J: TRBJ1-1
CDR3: CASSWAAGVNTEAFF
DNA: TGCGCCAGCAGCTGGGCGGCTGGGGTTAACACTGAAGCTTTCTTT

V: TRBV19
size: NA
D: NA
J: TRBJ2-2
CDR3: CASSNTGTLGNTGELFF
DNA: TGTGCCAGTAGTAACACCGGGACATTGGGAAACACCGGGGAGCTGTTTTTT

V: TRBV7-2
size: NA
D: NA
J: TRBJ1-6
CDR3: CASSFGNSPLHF
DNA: TGTGCCAGCAGCTTTGGGAATTCACCCCTCCACTTT

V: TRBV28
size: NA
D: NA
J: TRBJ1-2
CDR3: CASSAIRAPYGYTF
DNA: TGTGCCAGCAGTGCAATCCGGGCCCCATATGGCTACACCTTC

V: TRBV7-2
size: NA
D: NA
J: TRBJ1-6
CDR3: CASSLVTNSPLHF
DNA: TGTGCCAGCAGCTTAGTCACCAATTCACCCCTCCACTTT

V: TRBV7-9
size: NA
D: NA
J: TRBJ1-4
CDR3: CASSLERVWATNEKLFF
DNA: TGTGCCAGCAGCTTAGAAAGGGTGTGGGCAACTAATGAAAAACTGTTTTTT

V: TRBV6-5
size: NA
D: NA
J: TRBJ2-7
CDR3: CASREERASYEQYF
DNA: TGTGCCAGCAGAGAGGAGCGGGCGAGCTACGAGCAGTACTTC